This T cell receptor beta chain was found in a study of CD8 T cells in ankylosing spondylitis. This CDR3 is built from 12 residues. The germline gives CDR1 GTSNPN, CDR2 SVGIG (reference sequence). Deletions cut 4 bases from V and 0 bases from J, with 6 bases between. This clonotype appeared many times. Its antigen is currently unknown. Notes on the study in general: Clones linked to disease were reported to show significant enrichment in matched ankylosing spondylitis synovial fluid. Apparently characteristic of ankylosing spondylitis blood was a TCR beta motif (roughly 8 highly homologous variants). Clones linked to disease, bearing a CD8+ phenotype, were relatively rare in peripheral blood.

Generation of TCR beta libraries employed quantitative 5'-RACE incorporating molecular barcodes. One entry per CDR3 protein, called by TCRdb with MiXCR from the 5' RACE reads. This sample has around 130,000 distinct CDR3 sequences, with around 9% found just once. The TCR sequence derives from a male donor with ankylosing spondylitis or in good health (not recorded which). Sample: blood, either unsorted or a sorted T cell fraction (not recorded which). The rearrangement uses TRBV30 and TRBJ2-5; D is ambiguous. Here the CDR3 reads CAWKADQETQYF. As DNA, the CDR3 is TGTGCCTGGAAGGCAGACCAAGAGACCCAGTACTTC.